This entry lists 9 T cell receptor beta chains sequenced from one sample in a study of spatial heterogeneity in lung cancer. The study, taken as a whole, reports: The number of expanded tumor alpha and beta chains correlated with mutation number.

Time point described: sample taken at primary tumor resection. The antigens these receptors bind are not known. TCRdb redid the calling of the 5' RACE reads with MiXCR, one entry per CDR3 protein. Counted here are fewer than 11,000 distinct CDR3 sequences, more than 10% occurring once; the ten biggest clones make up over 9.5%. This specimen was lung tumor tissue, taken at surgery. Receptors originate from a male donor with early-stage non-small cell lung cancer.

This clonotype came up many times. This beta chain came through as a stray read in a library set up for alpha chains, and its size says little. CDR3 nucleotides: TGTGCCAGTAGTATGAGTAAGGGAGCTAGCACAGATACGCAGTATTTT. It translates to CASSMSKGASTDTQYF. The chain has TRBV19 and TRBJ2-3; D might be TRBD2 (5 bases). Trimming removed 3 bases at V and 0 bases at J, with 13 bases between. Germline V CDR1 and CDR2: LNHDA, SQIVND (reference sequence). The CDR3 is made up of 16 amino acids.

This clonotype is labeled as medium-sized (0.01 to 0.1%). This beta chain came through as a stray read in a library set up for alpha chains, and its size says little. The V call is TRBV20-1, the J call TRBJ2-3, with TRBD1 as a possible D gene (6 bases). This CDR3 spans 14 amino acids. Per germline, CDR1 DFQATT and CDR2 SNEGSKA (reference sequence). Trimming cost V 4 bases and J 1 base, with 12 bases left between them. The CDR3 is CSANLGGRTDTQYF. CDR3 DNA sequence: TGCAGTGCTAACCTTGGGGGCCGCACAGATACGCAGTATTTT.

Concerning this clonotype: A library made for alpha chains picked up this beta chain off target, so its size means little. The CDR3 region is CASSLVGLAGGNEQFF. In nucleotides, the CDR3 is TGCGCCAGCAGCTTGGTCGGGCTAGCGGGAGGCAATGAGCAGTTCTTC. The chain joins TRBV5-1 to TRBJ2-1; 11 bases align to TRBD2. The CDR3 covers 16 residues. Germline CDR1 reads SGHRS; CDR2 reads YFSETQ. With 0 bases clipped from V and 6 bases from J, the junction kept 5 bases outside the gene matches.

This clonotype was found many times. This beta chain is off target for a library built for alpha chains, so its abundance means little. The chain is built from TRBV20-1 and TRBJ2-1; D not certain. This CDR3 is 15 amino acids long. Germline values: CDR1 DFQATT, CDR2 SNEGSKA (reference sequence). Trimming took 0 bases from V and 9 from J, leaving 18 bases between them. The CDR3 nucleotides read TGCAGTGCTAGAGATCGGTTGGTCCCATTAGGTGAGCAGTTCTTC. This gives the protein CSARDRLVPLGEQFF.

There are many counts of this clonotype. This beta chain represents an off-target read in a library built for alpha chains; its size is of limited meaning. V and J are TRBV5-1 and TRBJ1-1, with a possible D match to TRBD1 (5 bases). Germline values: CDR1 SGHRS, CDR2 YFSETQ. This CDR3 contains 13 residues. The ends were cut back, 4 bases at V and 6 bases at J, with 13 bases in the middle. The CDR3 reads CASSQGLFPEAFF. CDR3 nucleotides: TGCGCCAGCAGCCAGGGACTTTTCCCTGAAGCTTTCTTT.

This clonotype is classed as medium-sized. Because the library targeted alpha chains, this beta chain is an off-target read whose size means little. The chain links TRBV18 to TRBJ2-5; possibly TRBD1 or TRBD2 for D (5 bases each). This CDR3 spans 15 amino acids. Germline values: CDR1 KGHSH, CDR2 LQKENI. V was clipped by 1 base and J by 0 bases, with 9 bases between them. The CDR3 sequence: CASSPRDGNQETQYF. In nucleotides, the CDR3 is TGTGCCAGCTCACCACGGGACGGGAACCAAGAGACCCAGTACTTC.

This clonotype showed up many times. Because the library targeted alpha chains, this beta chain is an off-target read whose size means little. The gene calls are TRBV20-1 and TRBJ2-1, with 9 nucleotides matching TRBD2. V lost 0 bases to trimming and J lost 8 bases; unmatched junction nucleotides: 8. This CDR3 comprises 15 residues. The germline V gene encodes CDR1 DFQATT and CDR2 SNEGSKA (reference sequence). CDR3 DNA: TGCAGTGCTAGAGACCCTAGCGGGGCCCCGGATGAGCAGTTCTTC. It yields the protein CSARDPSGAPDEQFF.

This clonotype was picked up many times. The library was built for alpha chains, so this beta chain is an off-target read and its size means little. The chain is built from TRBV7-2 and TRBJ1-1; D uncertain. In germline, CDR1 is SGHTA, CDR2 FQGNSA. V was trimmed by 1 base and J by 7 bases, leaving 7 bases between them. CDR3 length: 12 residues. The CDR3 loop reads CASSLVGFEAFF. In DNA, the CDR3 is TGTGCCAGCAGCTTAGTAGGATTTGAAGCTTTCTTT.

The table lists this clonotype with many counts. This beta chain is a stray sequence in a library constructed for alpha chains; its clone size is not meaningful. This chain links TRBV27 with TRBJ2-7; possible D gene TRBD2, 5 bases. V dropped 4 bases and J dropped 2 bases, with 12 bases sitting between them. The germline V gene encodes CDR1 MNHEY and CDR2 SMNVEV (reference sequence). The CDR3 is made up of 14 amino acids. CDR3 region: CASSWTLAAYEQYF. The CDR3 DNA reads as TGTGCCAGCAGTTGGACCCTAGCAGCCTACGAGCAGTACTTC.